This entry lists 26 T cell receptor beta chains sequenced from one sample in a study of T cell responses to AZD1222 COVID-19 vaccine (dated by TCRdb to the early 2020s). In the paper's terms, the time point label means: baseline before first vaccination. Libraries were prepared through the immunoSEQ multiplex PCR assay. TCRdb holds this immuneACCESS table with in-frame rearrangements only. Some clones are missing; in checked studies, unresolved V genes explain under half, and the rest has no known cause. This sample is represented by 120,000 or so clones; 90% of them were singletons. The top ten clones comprise around 7.8% of the sample. The sequencing used peripheral blood, collected on day 0 of AZD1222 vaccination. The source of these receptors is an adult in good health.

The genes are TRBV28 and TRBJ2-3; the D gene is possibly TRBD2 (7 bases). The germline gives CDR1 MDHEN, CDR2 SYDVKM. CDR3 length: 16 residues. V was clipped by 7 bases and J by 1 base, with 18 bases between them. This CDR3 reads CASKRRGGAGTDTQYF. DNA for the CDR3: TGTGCCAGCAAAAGACGCGGGGGCGCGGGCACAGATACGCAGTATTTT. The whole variable domain, filled in from reference TRBV28 and TRBJ2-3, reads DVKVTQSSRYLVKRTGEKVFLECVQDMDHENMFWYRQDPGLGLRLIYFSYDVKMKEKGDIPEGYSVSREKKERFSLILESASTNQTSMYLCASKRRGGAGTDTQYFGPGTRLTVL.

This chain links TRBV14 with TRBJ1-4; D ambiguous. Trimming stripped 4 bases from V and 8 bases from J, with 14 bases between. The CDR3 has 14 residues. Germline V gene data show CDR1 as SGHDN and CDR2 as FVKESK. CDR3 nucleotide sequence: TGTGCCAGCAGCCCCCGTTCAGGCCGGGAAAAACTGTTTTTT. As protein: CASSPRSGREKLFF. Filled out from reference TRBV14 and TRBJ1-4, the complete variable domain reads EAGVTQFPSHSVIEKGQTVTLRCDPISGHDNLYWYRRVMGKEIKFLLHFVKESKQDESGMPNNRFLAERTGGTYSTLKVQPAELEDSGVYFCASSPRSGREKLFFGSGTQLSVL.

The chain couples TRBV28 to TRBJ1-1, with D tentatively TRBD1 (5 bases). Looked up from germline, CDR1 is MDHEN and CDR2 is SYDVKM. This CDR3 region has 16 residues. The V gene lost 5 bases and the J gene lost 0 bases, with 16 bases spanning the gap. CDR3: CASSVYRWGLNTEAFF. CDR3 bases: TGTGCCAGCAGTGTCTACAGGTGGGGACTGAACACTGAAGCTTTCTTT.

The chain carries TRBV6-5 and TRBJ2-5; D may be TRBD1 or TRBD2 (5 bases each). The CDR3 extends over 14 amino acids. Trimming stripped 0 bases from V and 4 bases from J, with 9 bases between. Germline V gene data show CDR1 as MNHEY and CDR2 as SVGAGI. The CDR3 loop reads CASSYSAGTETQYF. CDR3 in DNA: TGTGCCAGCAGTTACTCTGCAGGGACAGAGACCCAGTACTTC.

The chain is built from TRBV5-1 and TRBJ2-1, with 9 bases that match TRBD2. V dropped 9 bases and J dropped 2; count of bases not matched to a gene: 12. Germline V CDR1 and CDR2: SGHRS, YFSETQ. CDR3 length: 16 residues. The CDR3 DNA sequence: TGCGCCACCCGCCCCGGCCGGACTAGCGCCTACAATGAGCAGTTCTTC. It encodes CATRPGRTSAYNEQFF.

The chain carries TRBV24-1 and TRBJ1-5, with D possibly being TRBD1 (5 bases). The CDR3 is made up of 14 amino acids. The germline V gene has CDR1 KGHDR and CDR2 SFDVKD. Trimming stripped 4 bases from V and 1 base from J, with 7 bases between. In nucleotides, the CDR3 is TGTGCCACCAGTGAGGGGGGGAGCAATCAGCCCCAGCATTTT. Protein: CATSEGGSNQPQHF.

V gene TRBV5-4 combines with J gene TRBJ2-7, with TRBD2 matching over 7 bases. The CDR3 covers 14 residues. Trimming at V came to 0 bases and at J to 9 bases, leaving 9 bases not matched to a gene. Germline values: CDR1 SGHNT, CDR2 YYREEE (reference sequence). CDR3 loop: CASSLGAGREAQYF. The CDR3, as DNA: TGTGCCAGCAGCTTGGGGGCAGGGAGGGAAGCGCAGTACTTC.

The chain employs TRBV14 and TRBJ2-5; perhaps TRBD1 as D (5 bases). Germline loops: CDR1 SGHDN, CDR2 FVKESK. V was cut by 4 bases and J by 7 bases, with 13 bases left in between. The CDR3 has 13 amino acids. The CDR3 sequence is CASSRSSRATQYF. DNA of the CDR3: TGTGCCAGCAGCCGATCGTCCAGGGCGACCCAGTACTTC. Full variable domain (outside the CDR3, taken from reference TRBV14 and TRBJ2-5): EAGVTQFPSHSVIEKGQTVTLRCDPISGHDNLYWYRRVMGKEIKFLLHFVKESKQDESGMPNNRFLAERTGGTYSTLKVQPAELEDSGVYFCASSRSSRATQYFGPGTRLLVL.

This sequence joins TRBV19 and TRBJ2-1; 11 bases map to TRBD2. Trimming cost V 7 bases and J 6 bases; bases outside gene matches: 5. The CDR3 loop spans 14 amino acids. Per germline, CDR1 LNHDA and CDR2 SQIVND (reference sequence). CDR3 protein: CASTLAGGRNEQFF. The CDR3 coding sequence is TGTGCCAGTACGCTAGCGGGAGGACGCAATGAGCAGTTCTTC.

This chain connects TRBV7-2 to TRBJ2-7; 8 nucleotides line up with TRBD2. CDR3 length equals 16 residues. V lost 5 bases, J lost 1 base, and 10 bases stayed unmatched. Looked up from germline, CDR1 is SGHTA and CDR2 is FQGNSA. CDR3 DNA sequence: TGTGCCAGCAGCAGAGACGGCGGGAGGACTTCCTACGAGCAGTACTTC. Protein sequence: CASSRDGGRTSYEQYF.

The J gene is TRBJ1-6, the V gene TRBV27; 8 bases line up with TRBD1. V was clipped by 5 bases and J by 4 bases; unmatched bases: 4. Germline assignment: CDR1 MNHEY and CDR2 SMNVEV (reference sequence). CDR3 length: 15 amino acids. CDR3 sequence: CASSGTGGYNSPLHF. In nucleotides, the CDR3 is TGTGCCAGCAGTGGGACAGGAGGATATAATTCACCCCTCCACTTT.

The chain recombines TRBV12-3 or TRBV12-4 with TRBJ2-7, with no clear D. Trimming left V 3 bases short and J 5 bases short, with 11 bases between. The CDR3 is made up of 13 amino acids. The CDR3 DNA reads TGTGCCAGCAGTTTCCTCCTGCGGAACGAGCAGTACTTC. Its protein is CASSFLLRNEQYF.

This chain joins TRBV7-2 and TRBJ1-2, with TRBD1 identical over 7 bases. The germline gives CDR1 SGHTA, CDR2 FQGNSA. This CDR3 is 15 amino acids long. J gave up 5 bases and V 1 base, and 7 bases lay outside the gene matches. The CDR3 is CASSLGGGMQYGYTF. In nucleotides, the CDR3 is TGTGCCAGCAGCTTAGGAGGGGGCATGCAGTATGGCTACACCTTC.

This rearrangement joins TRBV6-2 or TRBV6-3 to TRBJ2-7; D is possibly TRBD1 (6 bases). CDR1 and CDR2 from the germline V gene are MNHEY and SVGEGT. This CDR3 contains 13 residues. Trimming stripped 5 bases from V and 6 bases from J, with 14 bases between. The CDR3 reads CASSRTSTGEQYF. CDR3 nucleotide sequence: TGTGCCAGCAGTAGAACTTCGACAGGCGAGCAGTACTTC.

The chain links TRBV19 to TRBJ1-5, with TRBD1 as a possible D gene (6 bases). V was cut by 5 bases and J by 2 bases, with 13 bases left in between. The CDR3 has 15 amino acids. CDR1 and CDR2 (germline): LNHDA, SQIVND (reference sequence). CDR3 in DNA: TGTGCCAGTAGTTCCAGGGGAATTGGCAATCAGCCCCAGCATTTT. Translated, it gives CASSSRGIGNQPQHF.

V usage is TRBV2 and J usage is TRBJ2-7, with D possibly being TRBD1 (6 bases). This CDR3 has 13 amino acids. V was clipped by 5 bases and J by 3 bases, with 11 bases between them. Germline CDR1 SNHLY, CDR2 FYNNEI. The DNA for the CDR3 is TGTGCCAGCAGTTCCACAGGGAACTACGAGCAGTACTTC. This encodes CASSSTGNYEQYF.

J is TRBJ2-4 and V is TRBV6-4; no clear D gene. The CDR3 runs 17 residues. Trimming removed 0 bases from V and 0 bases from J, with 12 bases in between. Looked up from germline, CDR1 is MRHNA and CDR2 is SNTAGT. CDR3 amino acids: CASSDSRHNLAKNIQYF. In DNA form, the CDR3 reads TGTGCCAGCAGTGACTCTCGACACAACCTAGCCAAAAACATTCAGTACTTC.

The chain has TRBV2 and TRBJ2-5; TRBD2 matches 13 bases. V gave up 4 bases and J gave up 0 bases; unmatched junction bases: 2. CDR1 is SNHLY and CDR2 is FYNNEI in the germline V gene. This CDR3 spans 16 amino acids. The CDR3 DNA follows: TGTGCCAGCAGTGTGGGACTAGCGGGGTACCAAGAGACCCAGTACTTC. Protein sequence: CASSVGLAGYQETQYF.

This chain uses TRBV11-2 with TRBJ2-1; tentatively, D is TRBD2 (7 bases). This CDR3 contains 15 residues. V shed 5 bases and J shed 6 bases, with 17 bases lying between them. Per germline, CDR1 SGHAT and CDR2 FQNNGV. This chain's CDR3 is CASSPGQWGGNEQFF. The CDR3 region has the DNA TGTGCCAGCAGCCCGGGACAATGGGGGGGCAATGAGCAGTTCTTC.

This clone was seen just once. The CDR3 region is CATSSSGRGGGLYNEQFF. The CDR3 nucleotides read TGTGCCACCAGCAGTAGCGGGAGGGGAGGGGGACTCTACAATGAGCAGTTCTTC. The chain couples TRBV15 to TRBJ2-1; 11 bases fit TRBD2. Germline lookup yields CDR1 LNHNV and CDR2 YYDKDF (reference sequence). The V gene end was trimmed by 3 bases and the J gene end by 3 bases; junction bases not matched to a gene: 10. CDR3 length: 18 amino acids.

The chain has TRBV27 and TRBJ2-3; D uncertain. V dropped 0 bases and J dropped 2 bases, with 0 bases sitting between them. Per germline, CDR1 MNHEY and CDR2 SMNVEV (reference sequence). The CDR3 is 12 residues long. CDR3 amino acids: CASSLSTDTQYF. DNA for the CDR3: TGTGCCAGCAGTTTATCCACAGATACGCAGTATTTT.

The rearrangement uses TRBV5-4 and TRBJ2-5, with D perhaps TRBD1 or TRBD2 (5 bases each). The germline gives CDR1 SGHNT, CDR2 YYREEE (reference sequence). V lost 4 bases to trimming and J lost 2 bases, with 12 bases between them. The CDR3 extends over 14 amino acids. CDR3 sequence: CASSHVGEQETQYF. The CDR3 DNA reads TGTGCCAGCAGCCATGTGGGGGAACAAGAGACCCAGTACTTC.

The chain couples TRBV19 to TRBJ1-1; D unclear. The V and J ends lost 10 bases and 4 bases respectively, with 10 bases between them. The CDR3 is 11 residues long. Germline CDR1 LNHDA, CDR2 SQIVND (reference sequence). In DNA, the CDR3 is TGTGCCACAATTGACGGCACTGAAGCTTTCTTT. Translated: CATIDGTEAFF. Together with reference TRBV19 and TRBJ1-1, the CDR3 gives the full variable domain: DGGITQSPKYLFRKEGQNVTLSCEQNLNHDAMYWYRQDPGQGLRLIYYSQIVNDFQKGDIAEGYSVSREKKESFPLTVTSAQKNPTAFYLCATIDGTEAFFGQGTRLTVV.

V and J are TRBV28 and TRBJ1-2; possible D gene TRBD1, 5 bases. Trimming took off 5 bases at V and 7 bases at J, with 8 bases between the two ends. The CDR3 covers 11 residues. Germline CDR1 is MDHEN and CDR2 is SYDVKM. The CDR3, as DNA: TGTGCCAGCAGTAGAGGGGTTGGCTACACCTTC. This sequence encodes CASSRGVGYTF.

The gene calls are TRBV12-5 and TRBJ2-1; 11 bases fit TRBD1. The CDR3 spans 17 residues. Trimming took 7 bases from V and 3 from J; bases not matched to a gene: 11. In germline, CDR1 is LGHNT, CDR2 FRNRAP. As DNA, the CDR3 is TGTGCTAGTGCCCCCGGTGGGGACAGGGGGTTCTACAATGAGCAGTTCTTC. As protein: CASAPGGDRGFYNEQFF. The variable domain in full, completed from reference TRBV12-5 and TRBJ2-1, reads DARVTQTPRHKVTEMGQEVTMRCQPILGHNTVFWYRQTMMQGLELLAYFRNRAPLDDSGMPKDRFSAEMPDATLATLKIQPSEPRDSAVYFCASAPGGDRGFYNEQFFGPGTRLTVL.

The chain uses TRBV6-2 or TRBV6-3 and TRBJ1-1; D possibly corresponds to TRBD1 (6 bases). V was trimmed by 2 bases and J by 5 bases, leaving 18 bases between them. Germline lookup yields CDR1 MNHEY and CDR2 SVGEGT. This CDR3 is built from 16 residues. CDR3 DNA sequence: TGTGCCAGCAGTTACCGACACCAGGGGCGGAGGACTGAAGCTTTCTTT. It codes for CASSYRHQGRRTEAFF.